These T cell receptor beta chains were read from a single sample in a study of T cells in Graves' hyperthyroidism and ophthalmopathy. TCRdb fed the multiplex PCR reads into MiXCR, producing one record per CDR3 protein. The sample comprises under 250,000 distinct CDR3 sequences, approximately 25% of which are singletons, and roughly a third rests with the top ten. The specimen sequenced was blood. The receptors were sampled from a middle-aged woman with Graves' ophthalmopathy. Each CDR3 is given with its conserved first and last residue. The D gene is left open where the match is weak. Only some rows state a clone size, as once, few, many or a class for expanded clones.

V	size	J	D	DNA	CDR3
TRBV20-1	many	TRBJ1-1	-	TGCAGTGCTGGAGGGGTTTTGAACACTGAAGCTTTCTTT	CSAGGVLNTEAFF
TRBV7-6	many	TRBJ2-7	TRBD2	TGTGCCAGCAGCCCCCGCCCGGGGGGGGATTTCTACGAGCAGTACTTC	CASSPRPGGDFYEQYF
TRBV28	many	TRBJ2-1	-	TGTGCCACTGGGGATAGGGGCTATGAGCAGTTCTTC	CATGDRGYEQFF
TRBV28	many	TRBJ2-2	-	TGTGCCAGCAGTCTAACAGGGTGGAAAGGAACCGGGGAGCTGTTTTTT	CASSLTGWKGTGELFF
TRBV27	many	TRBJ1-2	-	TGTGCCAGCAGTTTTAAGGGCCCGGACTATGGCTACACCTTC	CASSFKGPDYGYTF
TRBV12-3/TRBV12-4	many	TRBJ2-5	TRBD1	TGTGCCAGCAGATCGACAGGGGGTGGGACCCAGTACTTC	CASRSTGGGTQYF
TRBV18	many	TRBJ2-5	-	TGTGCCAGCTCACCACCGGGCGGCCAGGGAGAGACCCAGTACTTC	CASSPPGGQGETQYF
TRBV12-3/TRBV12-4	-	TRBJ1-2	TRBD1	TGTGCCAGCAGTACCCGGACAGGGCGGTATGGCTACACCTTC	CASSTRTGRYGYTF
TRBV28	few	TRBJ1-2	-	TGTGCCAGCAGTTTATCTTTTAGTTACGGCTACACCTTC	CASSLSFSYGYTF
TRBV6-1	-	TRBJ2-5	-	TGTGCCAGCAGTACGACAGGCGAGACCCAGTACTTC	CASSTTGETQYF
TRBV4-2	once	TRBJ2-7	-	TGTGCCAGCAGCCAAGATATAGAAGGGCCTCGGAGGTTC	CASSQDIEGPRRF
TRBV7-9	few	TRBJ2-7	-	TGTGCCAGCAGAAGGGACTCCCTCGAGCAGTACTTC	CASRRDSLEQYF
TRBV11-2	many	TRBJ1-4	-	TGTGCCAGCAGCCCCCAGGGGAGGGGGAATGAAAAACTGTTTTTT	CASSPQGRGNEKLFF
TRBV4-2	many	TRBJ2-5	-	TGTGCCAGCAGCCAAGATAAAACAGCCAAGGGGACCCAGTACTTC	CASSQDKTAKGTQYF
TRBV28	many	TRBJ1-5	-	TGTGCCAGCAGCCAAATGGACAGAAATCAGCCCCAGCATTTT	CASSQMDRNQPQHF
TRBV11-2	many	TRBJ1-3	-	TGTGCCAGCAGCTTAGGGTTTACAGGCAGGACTGGAAACACCATATATTTT	CASSLGFTGRTGNTIYF
TRBV4-2	-	TRBJ1-3	-	TGTGCCAGCAGCCAAGATAACACACTCATCTCTGGAAACACCATATATTTT	CASSQDNTLISGNTIYF
TRBV10-3	many	TRBJ2-7	TRBD1	TGTGCCATCAGTGATCCGACAGGGTCCTTCGAGCAGTACTTC	CAISDPTGSFEQYF
TRBV11-2	-	TRBJ2-7	TRBD1	TGTGCCAGCAGCTTAGATTTCGGGACAGGGGCCTCCACCTCCTACGAGCAGTACTTC	CASSLDFGTGASTSYEQYF
TRBV4-2	many	TRBJ2-5	TRBD2	TGTGCCAGCAGCCAAGTGGGGACTAGCGGAGAGACCCAGTACTTC	CASSQVGTSGETQYF
TRBV6-2/TRBV6-3	-	TRBJ2-7	-	TGTGCCAGCAGTTGGGTCATACCCGAGAGTGAGCAGTACTTC	CASSWVIPESEQYF
TRBV20-1	many	TRBJ1-1	-	TGCAGTGCAGACCAGGGGACTGAAGCTTTCTTT	CSADQGTEAFF
TRBV11-2	-	TRBJ2-5	TRBD1	TGTGCCAGCAGCTTAAGTCTTACAGGGGGCGCGTTGGAGACCCAGTACTTC	CASSLSLTGGALETQYF